These 17 T cell receptor beta chains were all obtained from the same sample, sequenced in a study of Graves' ophthalmopathy and Graves' hyperthyroidism. Amplification from RNA transcripts yielded the TCR beta CDR3 regions. HTBI primers were employed in first-round RT-PCR, then a second-round multiplex PCR followed. TCRdb re-analysed the multiplex PCR reads in MiXCR, keeping a single row per CDR3 protein. The sample lists about 480,000 distinct CDR3 sequences; 14% were seen once. The sequenced sample was blood. These receptors were taken from a young woman with Graves' ophthalmopathy.

This clonotype was observed many times. The genes are TRBV2 and TRBJ2-2, with D possibly TRBD2 on 5 matching bases. V was cut by 6 bases and J by 4 bases, with 12 bases left in between. The CDR3 loop spans 14 amino acids. Germline CDR1 reads SNHLY; CDR2 reads FYNNEI. The chain's CDR3 is CASRVLGSTGELFF. The CDR3 nucleotides read TGTGCCAGCAGAGTCCTAGGGAGCACCGGGGAGCTGTTTTTT.

This clonotype was detected ten times or more. V usage is TRBV2 and J usage is TRBJ1-6; D call uncertain. This CDR3 is built from 13 residues. Germline V lookup: CDR1 SNHLY, CDR2 FYNNEI. V was clipped by 3 bases and J by 7 bases, with 7 bases between them. The CDR3 nucleotides are TGTGCCAGCAGTGAGCGGGTAAATTCACCCCTCCACTTT. Its translation: CASSERVNSPLHF.

This chain links TRBV12-3 or TRBV12-4 with TRBJ1-6, with 7 positions matching TRBD1. With V trimmed by 3 bases and J by 5 bases, 7 bases remained unmatched. The CDR3 runs to 16 residues. For the CDR3, the DNA is TGTGCCAGCAGTTTCGGTAGGGGACAGAATAATTCACCCCTCCACTTT. This encodes CASSFGRGQNNSPLHF.

The chain combines TRBV6-1 with TRBJ1-2; TRBD1 matches at 10 bases. The CDR3 covers 16 residues. The ends lost 5 bases at V and 4 bases at J; junction bases unmatched: 10. CDR1 is MNHNS and CDR2 is SASEGT in the germline V gene. CDR3 sequence: CASSRQGARSFYGYTF. The CDR3 DNA sequence: TGTGCCAGCAGTAGACAGGGGGCGCGGAGCTTCTATGGCTACACCTTC.

This clonotype was detected ten times or more. The chain recombines TRBV7-8 with TRBJ1-1; D might be TRBD1 (6 bases). The CDR3 is made up of 16 amino acids. V was shortened by 1 base and J by 3 bases, with 15 bases between the two germline ends. Germline V gene sequence: CDR1 SGHVS, CDR2 FQNEAQ. Here the CDR3 DNA reads TGTGCCAGCAGCTTAGGAAGCCAGGGGAGGGACACTGAAGCTTTCTTT. As protein: CASSLGSQGRDTEAFF.

The rearrangement links TRBV4-1 to TRBJ2-3; the match to TRBD1 covers 10 bases. CDR1 and CDR2 from the germline V gene are MGHRA and YSYEKL. The V segment lost 5 bases and the J segment 3 bases; nucleotides outside the gene matches: 8. This CDR3 spans 16 amino acids. CDR3 bases: TGCGCCAGCAGCAGACCGGGACAGGGGTTTACAGATACGCAGTATTTT. Translated: CASSRPGQGFTDTQYF.

This clonotype was counted many times. The chain joins TRBV19 to TRBJ1-5, with 11 bases lining up with TRBD1. Germline CDR1 LNHDA, CDR2 SQIVND (reference sequence). Germline trimming cut 2 bases from V and 6 bases from J; bases unmatched to any gene: 3. CDR3 length: 15 amino acids. The DNA for the CDR3 is TGTGCCAGTAGTATAAAGGGGACAGGGGGTCAGCCCCAGCATTTT. Translating it yields CASSIKGTGGQPQHF.

This clonotype was found many times. The gene calls are TRBV7-2 and TRBJ2-7, with 9 bases that match TRBD2. Germline trimming cut 3 bases from V and 5 bases from J; bases unmatched to any gene: 11. Germline-derived CDR1 and CDR2 are SGHTA and FQGNSA. The length of the CDR3 is 16 residues. CDR3 region: CASSFGLAGSRDEQYF. The CDR3, as DNA: TGTGCCAGCAGCTTTGGGCTAGCGGGAAGTAGGGACGAGCAGTACTTC.

In its sample, this clonotype was seen many times. The genes are TRBV6-5 and TRBJ1-1; D gene ambiguous. Per germline, CDR1 MNHEY and CDR2 SVGAGI. V lost 2 bases and J 3 bases, leaving 7 bases between the germline ends. The length of the CDR3 is 13 residues. The CDR3 is CASSYSKDTEAFF. The CDR3 region has the DNA TGTGCCAGCAGTTACAGCAAGGACACTGAAGCTTTCTTT.

This clonotype was seen many times. The chain combines TRBV30 with TRBJ2-5; tentatively, D is TRBD2 (7 bases). This CDR3 has 15 residues. Trimming left V 7 bases short and J 1 base short, with 19 bases between. Germline V gene lookup returns CDR1 GTSNPN and CDR2 SVGIG (reference sequence). CDR3 in DNA: TGTGCCTCCACCTCCGTCGGGGGGCCCCAAGAGACCCAGTACTTC. This sequence encodes CASTSVGGPQETQYF.

This clonotype has ten or more counts. The chain links TRBV28 to TRBJ2-5; D is uncertain. Germline V CDR1 and CDR2: MDHEN, SYDVKM. The V end was cut by 5 bases, the J end by 9 bases, with 19 bases between. The CDR3 has 14 residues. The CDR3 region is CASSPPSISISQYF. The DNA of the CDR3 is TGTGCCAGCAGTCCACCCTCCATATCTATATCCCAGTACTTC.

This clonotype was detected many times. The chain's CDR3 is CASSYYRAEGYTF. CDR3 DNA sequence: TGTGCCAGCAGTTACTACAGGGCCGAGGGCTACACCTTC. The chain employs TRBV6-5 and TRBJ1-2; tentatively, D is TRBD1 (6 bases). In germline, CDR1 is MNHEY, CDR2 SVGAGI. The length of the CDR3 is 13 residues. Between the trimmed V and J ends, which lost 1 base and 8 bases, there was a span of 11 bases.

This clonotype was seen at least ten times. The chain employs TRBV6-1 and TRBJ1-5, with no clear D. Trimming stripped 1 base from V and 0 bases from J, with 7 bases between. The CDR3 is made up of 15 amino acids. The V gene's germline CDR1 is MNHNS and CDR2 SASEGT. CDR3 DNA: TGTGCCAGCAGTGAAGTGGACGGTAGCAATCAGCCCCAGCATTTT. This codes for CASSEVDGSNQPQHF.

This clonotype came up many times. This chain uses TRBV19 with TRBJ2-7; D not resolved. Germline V lookup: CDR1 LNHDA, CDR2 SQIVND (reference sequence). This CDR3 region has 13 residues. Trimming stripped 4 bases from V and 3 bases from J, with 10 bases between. CDR3 sequence reads: CASSTRTFYEQYF. CDR3 nucleotide sequence: TGTGCCAGTAGTACCAGGACCTTCTACGAGCAGTACTTC. The full variable domain, rest sourced from reference TRBV19 and TRBJ2-7, is DGGITQSPKYLFRKEGQNVTLSCEQNLNHDAMYWYRQDPGQGLRLIYYSQIVNDFQKGDIAEGYSVSREKKESFPLTVTSAQKNPTAFYLCASSTRTFYEQYFGPGTRLTVT.

This clonotype was seen repeatedly, ten times or more. The chain is built from TRBV9 and TRBJ2-5, with D possibly being TRBD2 (5 bases). CDR1 SGDLS and CDR2 YYNGEE come from the germline V gene. V lost 0 bases, J lost 2 bases, and 8 bases lay in between. This CDR3 region has 14 residues. The CDR3 spells CASSVDTGQETQYF. The CDR3 coding sequence is TGTGCCAGCAGCGTAGACACGGGGCAAGAGACCCAGTACTTC. Full variable domain (rest looked up from reference TRBV9 and TRBJ2-5): DSGVTQTPKHLITATGQRVTLRCSPRSGDLSVYWYQQSLDQGLQFLIQYYNGEERAKGNILERFSAQQFPDLHSELNLSSLELGDSALYFCASSVDTGQETQYFGPGTRLLVL.

Ten or more counts support this clonotype. The chain is built from TRBV28 and TRBJ1-5, with unresolved D. V gave up 2 bases and J gave up 5 bases, with 13 bases separating them. CDR3 size: 15 residues. Germline lookup yields CDR1 MDHEN and CDR2 SYDVKM. CDR3 residues: CASSLVAGGYQPQHF. The CDR3 DNA reads TGTGCCAGCAGTTTAGTGGCAGGTGGCTATCAGCCCCAGCATTTT.

This clonotype was picked up many times. V gene TRBV7-2 combines with J gene TRBJ1-1; 8 bases match TRBD1. Germline CDR1 is SGHTA and CDR2 is FQGNSA. Trimming at V came to 2 bases and at J to 7 bases, leaving 6 bases not matched to a gene. The CDR3 runs 14 residues. The chain's CDR3 is CASSLWQGADEAFF. CDR3 bases: TGTGCCAGCAGCTTATGGCAGGGGGCCGATGAAGCTTTCTTT.